A selection of T cell receptor beta chains follows, all from one sample in a study of cytomegalovirus exposure and HLA in healthy donors. Sequenced by immunoSEQ multiplex PCR; TCRdb stores in-frame clones only, minus some. The sample includes more than 100,000 clones, 79% of them seen just once. Material: PBMCs. The receptors here all came from a man aged 45 to 65 in good health and CMV-seropositive. The CDR3 runs from the conserved cysteine through the conserved F or W. D genes are given only for firm matches. Size is omitted from some rows. Given values are once, few, many or a class for expanded clones.

TRBV7-6,.,.,TRBJ1-3,CASSLASSGNTIYF,TGTGCCAGCAGCTTAGCCAGTTCTGGAAACACCATATATTTT
TRBV18,.,.,TRBJ2-6,CASSPQQSPGANVLTF,TGTGCCAGCTCACCACAACAGAGCCCTGGGGCCAACGTCCTGACTTTC
TRBV18,.,.,TRBJ1-2,CASSRGGDYGYTF,TGTGCCAGCTCCCGCGGTGGAGACTATGGCTACACCTTC
TRBV9,.,.,TRBJ2-7,CASSVTDSPYEQYF,TGTGCCAGCAGCGTAACGGACAGCCCCTACGAGCAGTACTTC
TRBV5-6,few,TRBD1,TRBJ1-1,CASTPGKRGRGDTEAFF,TGTGCCAGCACTCCTGGCAAGAGGGGGCGCGGCGACACTGAAGCTTTCTTT
TRBV7-9,few,TRBD1,TRBJ1-1,CASSSGQGAFTEAFF,TGTGCCAGCAGCTCAGGACAGGGGGCGTTCACTGAAGCTTTCTTT
TRBV6-4,few,.,TRBJ2-2,CASSDSATGELFF,TGTGCCAGCAGTGACTCAGCCACCGGGGAGCTGTTTTTT
TRBV27,.,TRBD2,TRBJ2-1,CASGKLAGGPGEQFF,TGTGCCAGCGGTAAACTAGCGGGAGGGCCGGGTGAGCAGTTCTTC
TRBV6-5,.,.,TRBJ2-7,CARSRSYEQYF,TGTGCCAGGAGTCGCTCCTACGAGCAGTACTTC
TRBV5-6,.,TRBD2,TRBJ2-1,CASSLDLAGGSNNEQFF,TGTGCCAGCAGCTTGGATCTAGCGGGAGGGAGTAACAATGAGCAGTTCTTC
TRBV5-1,.,TRBD1,TRBJ1-1,CASSSLTGGSMNTEAFF,TGCGCCAGCAGCTCTTTAACAGGGGGGTCGATGAACACTGAAGCTTTCTTT
TRBV6-1,.,TRBD2,TRBJ2-1,CASSVIAGGPPYNEQFF,TGTGCCAGCAGTGTTATAGCGGGAGGGCCTCCCTACAATGAGCAGTTCTTC
TRBV7-2,.,.,TRBJ2-2,CASSWRVGGGELFF,TGTGCCAGCAGTTGGCGAGTCGGCGGCGGGGAGCTGTTTTTT
TRBV27,.,TRBD2,TRBJ2-3,CASSSPGLDTSAQYF,TGTGCCAGCAGCTCACCGGGACTAGACACCTCGGCGCAGTATTTT
TRBV30,.,.,TRBJ1-5,CACPLVGAHQPQHF,TGTGCCTGTCCCCTGGTGGGGGCCCATCAGCCCCAGCATTTT
TRBV28,.,.,TRBJ2-2,CASNRNTGELFF,TGTGCCAGCAACAGGAACACCGGGGAGCTGTTTTTT
TRBV6-5,.,TRBD1,TRBJ2-7,CASSYFGQGEQYF,TGTGCCAGCAGTTACTTCGGACAGGGCGAGCAGTACTTC
TRBV7-6,.,.,TRBJ2-1,CASSFSAHDQFF,TGTGCCAGCAGCTTCAGCGCCCATGACCAGTTCTTC
TRBV6-5,few,TRBD1,TRBJ1-5,CASRKQGAGNQPQHF,TGTGCCAGCAGGAAACAGGGGGCAGGGAATCAGCCCCAGCATTTT
TRBV7-9,once,.,TRBJ2-2,CASSLAPIGGELFF,TGTGCCAGCAGCTTAGCCCCGATCGGCGGGGAGCTGTTTTTT
TRBV6-1,medium-sized,TRBD2,TRBJ2-2,CASSVLADHTGELFF,TGTGCCAGCAGTGTACTAGCGGACCACACCGGGGAGCTGTTTTTT
TRBV27,.,.,TRBJ2-7,CASSDFYEQYF,TGTGCCAGCAGTGACTTCTACGAGCAGTACTTC
TRBV9,.,.,TRBJ2-3,CASSVGVDTSTDTQYF,TGTGCCAGCAGCGTAGGTGTAGATACTAGCACAGATACGCAGTATTTT
TRBV6-1,.,.,TRBJ1-2,CASSEPGTNYGYTF,TGTGCCAGCAGTGAGCCGGGTACTAACTATGGCTACACCTTC
TRBV6-1,.,TRBD1,TRBJ1-2,CASSTQGIGYTF,TGTGCCAGCAGCACACAGGGGATCGGCTACACCTTC
TRBV6-1,.,.,TRBJ2-1,CASSADGTSYEQFF,TGTGCCAGCAGCGCTGACGGGACTTCCTATGAGCAGTTCTTC
TRBV29-1,.,TRBD2,TRBJ2-2,CSVDWSSGTGELFF,TGCAGCGTTGACTGGTCTAGCGGAACCGGGGAGCTGTTTTTT
TRBV7-9,.,.,TRBJ1-1,CATSAGPTEAFF,TGTGCCACTAGTGCAGGGCCCACTGAAGCTTTCTTT
TRBV7-6,.,.,TRBJ1-2,CASSQDLRSGYTF,TGTGCCAGCAGCCAAGACCTCAGGTCTGGCTACACCTTC
TRBV10-3,.,.,TRBJ2-1,CAIGGANEQFF,TGTGCCATCGGCGGGGCAAATGAGCAGTTCTTC
TRBV2,few,.,TRBJ1-1,CASADGTQAFF,TGTGCCAGCGCAGACGGGACACAAGCTTTCTTT
TRBV6-5,.,.,TRBJ1-1,CASNTPSMGGTEAFF,TGTGCCAGCAATACACCCTCAATGGGGGGCACTGAAGCTTTCTTT
TRBV2,few,TRBD1,TRBJ2-7,CASRPDREPSEQYF,TGTGCCAGCAGACCGGACAGGGAGCCTTCCGAGCAGTACTTC
TRBV15,.,.,TRBJ1-2,CATRSVGANYGYTF,TGTGCCACCCGTTCGGTTGGGGCAAACTATGGCTACACCTTC
TRBV4-2,.,TRBD2,TRBJ2-4,CASSRAGTKNIQYF,TGTGCCAGCTCCCGAGCGGGGACCAAAAACATTCAGTACTTC
TRBV28,.,TRBD1,TRBJ2-7,CASNIPGQSTYEQYF,TGTGCCAGCAATATTCCGGGACAGAGCACCTACGAGCAGTACTTC
TRBV28,few,TRBD1,TRBJ1-5,CASSPAQGEVQPQHF,TGTGCCAGCAGTCCGGCTCAGGGGGAGGTGCAGCCCCAGCATTTT
TRBV11-3,few,.,TRBJ2-7,CASSLTGDPSYEQYF,TGTGCCAGCAGCCTTACGGGGGACCCCTCCTACGAGCAGTACTTC
TRBV5-4,.,TRBD1,TRBJ2-1,CASSLAGQGYNEQFF,TGTGCCAGCAGCTTGGCTGGACAGGGTTACAATGAGCAGTTCTTC
TRBV19,once,TRBD1,TRBJ2-1,CASGTGGSGSKQFF,TGTGCCAGTGGGACAGGGGGGAGCGGGAGTAAGCAGTTCTTC
TRBV19,.,TRBD1,TRBJ1-2,CASSIPDRGNYGYTF,TGTGCCAGTAGTATTCCGGACAGGGGCAACTATGGCTACACCTTC
TRBV5-1,.,.,TRBJ2-1,CASSPTREYSGEQFF,TGCGCCAGCAGCCCCACTCGGGAGTACTCCGGTGAGCAGTTCTTC
TRBV6-1,.,.,TRBJ2-3,CASSEARSPQYF,TGTGCCAGCAGTGAAGCGAGGTCCCCGCAGTATTTT
TRBV7-9,.,TRBD1,TRBJ2-3,CASSFRTGGTDTQYF,TGTGCCAGCAGCTTCCGGACAGGGGGCACAGATACGCAGTATTTT
TRBV7-9,.,TRBD2,TRBJ2-2,CASSQRLAENTGELFF,TGTGCCAGCAGCCAGAGACTAGCGGAGAACACCGGGGAGCTGTTTTTT
TRBV5-6,.,.,TRBJ1-2,CASSTGTGTGIYGYTF,TGTGCCAGCAGCACTGGAACAGGGACCGGGATCTATGGCTACACCTTC
TRBV7-8,.,.,TRBJ1-1,CASSLGGGAVEAFF,TGTGCCAGCAGCTTAGGGGGAGGGGCGGTTGAAGCTTTCTTT
TRBV7-8,.,.,TRBJ1-5,CASSPLPDQPQHF,TGTGCCAGCAGCCCACTCCCGGATCAGCCCCAGCATTTT
TRBV27,few,TRBD1,TRBJ2-7,CASSSGTGTPMYEQYF,TGTGCCAGCAGTTCCGGGACAGGGACCCCTATGTACGAGCAGTACTTC
TRBV30,.,TRBD2,TRBJ2-7,CAWSGGLAGGNSYEQYF,TGTGCCTGGAGTGGGGGACTAGCGGGAGGAAACTCCTACGAGCAGTACTTC
TRBV14,.,TRBD2,TRBJ2-7,CASSRLAGVYEQYF,TGTGCCAGCAGCCGACTAGCGGGAGTGTACGAGCAGTACTTC
TRBV30,.,.,TRBJ1-2,CACPRGGSYGYTF,TGTGCCTGTCCCCGGGGGGGCAGCTATGGCTACACCTTC
TRBV5-1,once,TRBD2,TRBJ2-7,CASSPGFGLAANYEQYF,TGCGCCAGCAGCCCTGGTTTTGGACTAGCGGCCAACTACGAGCAGTACTTC
TRBV6-6,.,.,TRBJ1-1,CASNPQGQIHTEAFF,TGTGCCAGCAATCCACAGGGTCAGATCCACACTGAAGCTTTCTTT
TRBV19,.,.,TRBJ2-2,CASNRVSGELFF,TGTGCCAGTAACAGGGTTTCCGGGGAGCTGTTTTTT
TRBV5-6,.,TRBD1,TRBJ1-2,CASSQGQGPIYGYTF,TGTGCCAGCAGCCAGGGACAGGGGCCCATCTATGGCTACACCTTC